This T cell receptor (beta chain) derives from a study of blood T cell repertoires in COVID-19. Per the original methods: Estimated nucleated cell counts came from reference gene primer amplification. Only in-frame clones appear in the TCRdb table, and some are missing; sequencing was by immunoSEQ multiplex PCR. The D gene and trimming were derived from the DNA, and the V and J assignments and clone size from that table. Here the sample spans tens of thousands of clones, about 92% being singletons. This CDR3 is built from 15 residues. Germline values: CDR1 SGHRS, CDR2 YFSETQ. Trimming at V came to 4 bases and at J to 1 base, leaving 7 bases not matched to a gene.

The TCR originated in a man aged 45-65 years with COVID-19, enrolled during active disease. Sequences were obtained from peripheral blood. This rearrangement joins TRBV5-1 to TRBJ2-5; 7 bases are a match to TRBD1. The CDR3 reads CASSTGTDAQETQYF. CDR3 sequence (DNA): TGCGCCAGCAGCACCGGGACAGACGCCCAAGAGACCCAGTACTTC.